This T cell receptor beta chain came from a study of control samples from healthy donors and cancer patients. The V gene end was trimmed by 4 bases and the J gene end by 9 bases; junction bases not matched to a gene: 3. The CDR3 has 11 residues. Germline assignment: CDR1 MNHEY and CDR2 SMNVEV (reference sequence). TCRdb keeps only in-frame clones here, not all; method: immunoSEQ multiplex PCR. The table includes some 30,000 clones, about 90% detected once. The genes are TRBV27 and TRBJ2-7, with 7 bases that match TRBD1. This clonotype was obtained from a female donor with melanoma. The sample consisted of formalin-fixed, paraffin-embedded tissue. For the CDR3, the DNA is TGTGCCAGCAGTTCAGGGACAGTGCAGTACTTC. Its protein is CASSSGTVQYF.